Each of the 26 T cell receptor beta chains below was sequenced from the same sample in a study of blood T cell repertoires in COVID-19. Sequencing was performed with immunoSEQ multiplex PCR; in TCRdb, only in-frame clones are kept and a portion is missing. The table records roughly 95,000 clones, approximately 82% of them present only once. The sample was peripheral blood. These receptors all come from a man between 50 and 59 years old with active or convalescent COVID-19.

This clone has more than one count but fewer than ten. The CDR3 loop is CASRPTGGSYEQYV. CDR3 nucleotides: TGTGCCAGCAGACCGACAGGGGGGAGTTACGAGCAGTACGTC. The rearrangement joins TRBV5-6 to TRBJ2-7, with 9 positions matching TRBD1. With 5 bases clipped from V and 4 bases from J, the junction kept 7 bases outside the gene matches. Germline lookup yields CDR1 SGHDT and CDR2 YYEEEE. CDR3 length equals 14 residues.

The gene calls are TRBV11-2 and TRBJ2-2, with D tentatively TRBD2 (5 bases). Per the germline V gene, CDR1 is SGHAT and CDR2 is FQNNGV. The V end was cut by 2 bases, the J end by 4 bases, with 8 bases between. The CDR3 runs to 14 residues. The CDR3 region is CASSLWRSTGELFF. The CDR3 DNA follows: TGTGCCAGCAGCTTATGGAGGAGCACCGGGGAGCTGTTTTTT.

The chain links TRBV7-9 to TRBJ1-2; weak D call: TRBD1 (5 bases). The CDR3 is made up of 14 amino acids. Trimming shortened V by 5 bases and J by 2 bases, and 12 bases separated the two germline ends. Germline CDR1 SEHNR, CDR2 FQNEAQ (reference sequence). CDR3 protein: CASSPGGVNYGYTF. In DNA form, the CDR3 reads TGTGCCAGCAGCCCCGGGGGAGTGAACTATGGCTACACCTTC. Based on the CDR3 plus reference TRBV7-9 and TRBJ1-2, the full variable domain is DTGVSQNPRHKITKRGQNVTFRCDPISEHNRLYWYRQTLGQGPEFLTYFQNEAQLEKSRLLSDRFSAERPKGSFSTLEIQRTEQGDSAMYLCASSPGGVNYGYTFGSGTRLTVV.

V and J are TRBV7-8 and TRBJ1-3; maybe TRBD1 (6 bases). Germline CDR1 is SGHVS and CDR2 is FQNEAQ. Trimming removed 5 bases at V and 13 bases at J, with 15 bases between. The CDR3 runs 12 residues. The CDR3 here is CASSQGRNQIYF. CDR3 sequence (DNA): TGTGCCAGCAGCCAGGGGAGAAACCAAATATATTTT.

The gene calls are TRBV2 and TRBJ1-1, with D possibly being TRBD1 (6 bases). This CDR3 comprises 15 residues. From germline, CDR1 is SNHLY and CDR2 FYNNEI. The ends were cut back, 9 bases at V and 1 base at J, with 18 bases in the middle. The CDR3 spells CARRTGSEENTEAFF. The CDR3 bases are TGTGCCAGGAGAACAGGGTCGGAGGAGAACACTGAAGCTTTCTTT. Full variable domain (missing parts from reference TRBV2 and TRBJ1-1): EPEVTQTPSHQVTQMGQEVILRCVPISNHLYFYWYRQILGQKVEFLVSFYNNEISEKSEIFDDQFSVERPDGSNFTLKIRSTKLEDSAMYFCARRTGSEENTEAFFGQGTRLTVV.

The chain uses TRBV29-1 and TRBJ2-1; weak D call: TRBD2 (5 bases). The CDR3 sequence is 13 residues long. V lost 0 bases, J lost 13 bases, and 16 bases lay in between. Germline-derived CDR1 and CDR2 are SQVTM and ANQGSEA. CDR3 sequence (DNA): TGCAGCGTTGAAGAGGCCATCCGAGGGTCTCAGTTCTTC. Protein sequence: CSVEEAIRGSQFF.

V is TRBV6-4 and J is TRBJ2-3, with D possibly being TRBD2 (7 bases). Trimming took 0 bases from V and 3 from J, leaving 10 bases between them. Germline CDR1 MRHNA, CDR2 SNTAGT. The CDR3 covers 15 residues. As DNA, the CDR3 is TGTGCCAGCAGTGACTCGGCGGGGGCAACAGATACGCAGTATTTT. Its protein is CASSDSAGATDTQYF.

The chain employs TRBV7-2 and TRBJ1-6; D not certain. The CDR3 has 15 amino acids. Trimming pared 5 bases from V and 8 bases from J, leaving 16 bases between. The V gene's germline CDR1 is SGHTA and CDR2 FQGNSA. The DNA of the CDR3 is TGTGCCAGCAGCCCTGGACCGCGAGGGTATTCACCCCTCCACTTT. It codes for CASSPGPRGYSPLHF.

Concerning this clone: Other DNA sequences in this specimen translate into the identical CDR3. CDR3 region: CASSLGQNTGELFF. The CDR3 coding sequence is TGTGCCAGCAGCTTAGGACAAAACACCGGGGAGCTGTTTTTT. The chain carries TRBV11-3 and TRBJ2-2; no reliable D call. Germline V gene data show CDR1 as SGHNT and CDR2 as YENEEA. The CDR3 consists of 14 residues. Between the trimmed V and J ends, which lost 1 base and 2 bases, there was a span of 5 bases.

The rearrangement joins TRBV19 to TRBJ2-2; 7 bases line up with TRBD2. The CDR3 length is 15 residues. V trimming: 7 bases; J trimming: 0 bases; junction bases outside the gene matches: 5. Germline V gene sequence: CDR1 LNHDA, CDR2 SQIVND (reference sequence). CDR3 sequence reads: CASKRGGANTGELFF. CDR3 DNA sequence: TGTGCCAGTAAACGCGGGGGAGCGAACACCGGGGAGCTGTTTTTT.

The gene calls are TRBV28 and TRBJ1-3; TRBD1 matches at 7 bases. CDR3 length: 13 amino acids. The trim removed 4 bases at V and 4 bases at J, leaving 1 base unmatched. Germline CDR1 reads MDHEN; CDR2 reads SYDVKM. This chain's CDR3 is CASSSGQGNTIYF. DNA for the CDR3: TGTGCCAGCAGTTCGGGACAGGGAAACACCATATATTTT.

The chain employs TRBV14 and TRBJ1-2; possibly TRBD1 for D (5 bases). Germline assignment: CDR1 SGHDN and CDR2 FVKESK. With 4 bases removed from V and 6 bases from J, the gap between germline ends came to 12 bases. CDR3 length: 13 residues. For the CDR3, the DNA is TGTGCCAGCAGCCCCCGGCGGGGGGATGGCTACACCTTC. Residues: CASSPRRGDGYTF.

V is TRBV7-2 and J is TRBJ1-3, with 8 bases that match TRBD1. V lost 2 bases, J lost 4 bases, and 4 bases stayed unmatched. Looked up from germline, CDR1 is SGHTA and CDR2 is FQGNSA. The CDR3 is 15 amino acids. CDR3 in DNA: TGTGCCAGCAGCTTAAACAGGGGGGGAGGAAACACCATATATTTT. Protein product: CASSLNRGGGNTIYF.

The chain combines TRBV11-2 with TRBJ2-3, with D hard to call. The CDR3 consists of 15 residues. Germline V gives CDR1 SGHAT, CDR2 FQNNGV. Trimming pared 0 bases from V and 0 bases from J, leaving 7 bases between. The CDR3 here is CASSLEISSTDTQYF. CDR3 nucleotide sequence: TGTGCCAGCAGCTTAGAAATTAGTAGCACAGATACGCAGTATTTT. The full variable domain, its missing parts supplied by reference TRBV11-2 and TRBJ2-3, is EAGVAQSPRYKIIEKRQSVAFWCNPISGHATLYWYQQILGQGPKLLIQFQNNGVVDDSQLPKDRFSAERLKGVDSTLKIQPAKLEDSAVYLCASSLEISSTDTQYFGPGTRLTVL.

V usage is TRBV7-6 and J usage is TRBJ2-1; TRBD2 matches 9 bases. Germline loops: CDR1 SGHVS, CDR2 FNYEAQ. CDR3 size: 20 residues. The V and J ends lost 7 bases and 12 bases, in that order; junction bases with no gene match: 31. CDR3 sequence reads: CASTSSRTGRASGVLQGQFF. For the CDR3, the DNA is TGTGCCAGCACCTCCTCTCGGACAGGCCGGGCTAGCGGGGTGTTACAAGGGCAGTTCTTC.

CDR3 sequence (DNA): TGTGCCAGCAGCTTGGGACTAGCAACACCAGATACGCAGTATTTT. The encoded protein is CASSLGLATPDTQYF. This chain links TRBV7-2 with TRBJ2-3, with TRBD2 matching 9 bases. J lost 4 bases, V lost 3 bases, and 5 bases had no gene match. The CDR3 consists of 15 residues. Germline values: CDR1 SGHTA, CDR2 FQGNSA.

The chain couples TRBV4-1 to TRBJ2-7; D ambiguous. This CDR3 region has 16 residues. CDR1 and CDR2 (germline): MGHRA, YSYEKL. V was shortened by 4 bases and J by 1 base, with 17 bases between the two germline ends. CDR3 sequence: CASSLSEASGSYEQYF. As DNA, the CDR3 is TGCGCCAGCAGCCTCTCAGAGGCCAGTGGGTCCTACGAGCAGTACTTC.

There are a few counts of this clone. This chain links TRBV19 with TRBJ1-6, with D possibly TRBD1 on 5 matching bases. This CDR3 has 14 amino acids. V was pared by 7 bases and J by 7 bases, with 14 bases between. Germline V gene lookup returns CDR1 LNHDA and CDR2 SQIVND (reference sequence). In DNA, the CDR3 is TGTGCCAGTACCCAGGCAGGGTCAAATTCACCCCTCCACTTT. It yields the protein CASTQAGSNSPLHF.

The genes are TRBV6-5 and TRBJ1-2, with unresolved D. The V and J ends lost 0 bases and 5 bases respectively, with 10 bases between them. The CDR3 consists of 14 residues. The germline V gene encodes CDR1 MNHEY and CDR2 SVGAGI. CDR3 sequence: CASSYSTEDYGYTF. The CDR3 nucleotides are TGTGCCAGCAGTTACTCGACGGAGGATTATGGCTACACCTTC.

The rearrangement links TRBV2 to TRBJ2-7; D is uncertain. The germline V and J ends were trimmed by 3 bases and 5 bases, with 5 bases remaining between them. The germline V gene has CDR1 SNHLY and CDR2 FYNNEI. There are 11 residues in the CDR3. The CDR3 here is CASSDFDEQYV. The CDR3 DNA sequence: TGTGCCAGCAGTGATTTCGACGAGCAGTACGTC.

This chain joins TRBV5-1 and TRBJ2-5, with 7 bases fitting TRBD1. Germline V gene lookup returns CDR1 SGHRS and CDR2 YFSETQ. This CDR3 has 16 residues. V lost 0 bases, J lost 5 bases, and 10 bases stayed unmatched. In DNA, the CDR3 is TGCGCCAGCAGCTTGGGGGGGTTACAGGGGATGGAGACCCAGTACTTC. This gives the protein CASSLGGLQGMETQYF.

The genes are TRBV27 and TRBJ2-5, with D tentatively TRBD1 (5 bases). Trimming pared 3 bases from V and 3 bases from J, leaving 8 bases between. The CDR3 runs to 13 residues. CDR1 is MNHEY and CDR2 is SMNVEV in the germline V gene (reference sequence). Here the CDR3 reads CASSFQDKETQYF. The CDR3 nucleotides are TGTGCCAGCAGTTTCCAGGACAAAGAGACCCAGTACTTC.

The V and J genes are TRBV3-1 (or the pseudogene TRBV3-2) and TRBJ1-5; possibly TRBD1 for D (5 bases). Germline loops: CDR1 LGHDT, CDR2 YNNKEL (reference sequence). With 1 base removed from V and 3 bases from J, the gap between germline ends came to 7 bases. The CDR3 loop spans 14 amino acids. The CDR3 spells CASSQAGPNQPQHF. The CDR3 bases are TGTGCCAGCAGCCAAGCAGGGCCCAATCAGCCCCAGCATTTT.

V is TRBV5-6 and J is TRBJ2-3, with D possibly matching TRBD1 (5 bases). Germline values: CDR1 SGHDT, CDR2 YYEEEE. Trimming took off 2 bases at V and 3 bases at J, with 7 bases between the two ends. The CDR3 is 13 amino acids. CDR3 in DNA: TGTGCCAGCAGCTTAAGGGGAACAGATACGCAGTATTTT. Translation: CASSLRGTDTQYF. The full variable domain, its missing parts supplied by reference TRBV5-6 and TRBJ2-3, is DAGVTQSPTHLIKTRGQQVTLRCSPKSGHDTVSWYQQALGQGPQFIFQYYEEEERQRGNFPDRFSGHQFPNYSSELNVNALLLGDSALYLCASSLRGTDTQYFGPGTRLTVL.

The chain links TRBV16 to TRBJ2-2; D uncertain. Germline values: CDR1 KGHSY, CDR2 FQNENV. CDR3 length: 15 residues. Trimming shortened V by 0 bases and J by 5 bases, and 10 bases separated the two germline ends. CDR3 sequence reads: CASSQSASGTGELFF. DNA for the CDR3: TGTGCCAGCAGCCAATCGGCATCCGGGACCGGGGAGCTGTTTTTT. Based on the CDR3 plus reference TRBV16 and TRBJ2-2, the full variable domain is GEEVAQTPKHLVRGEGQKAKLYCAPIKGHSYVFWYQQVLKNEFKFLISFQNENVFDETGMPKERFSAKCLPNSPCSLEIQATKLEDSAVYFCASSQSASGTGELFFGEGSRLTVL.

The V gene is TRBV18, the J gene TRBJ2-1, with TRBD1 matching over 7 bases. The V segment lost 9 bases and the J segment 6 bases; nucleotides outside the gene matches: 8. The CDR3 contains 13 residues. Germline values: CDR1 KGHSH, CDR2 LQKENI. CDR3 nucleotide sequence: TGTGCCAGTTCTATACACAGGGGCAATGAGCAGTTCTTC. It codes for CASSIHRGNEQFF.